This T cell receptor beta chain was sequenced for a study of T cells after yellow fever vaccination. In this sample, this clonotype turned up a few times. Production of TCR cDNA was by 5'RACE template switching, which also added a universal primer site and UMIs. TCRdb re-derived calls from the 5' RACE reads in MiXCR, one entry per CDR3 protein. The data hold about 240,000 distinct CDR3 sequences, with around 7% observed a single time. The CDR3 covers 15 residues. Germline assignment: CDR1 LNHDA and CDR2 SQIVND (reference sequence). V was trimmed by 2 bases and J by 0 bases, leaving 8 bases between them.

The chain carries TRBV19 and TRBJ2-1; no clear D gene. Sequencing was performed on CD4+ T cells sorted from PBMCs, taken 15 days after the yellow fever booster vaccination. The sequence derives from a young man who received the YFV17D yellow fever vaccine. CDR3 coding DNA: TGTGCCAGTAGTATACAGTGGAGCTCCTACAATGAGCAGTTCTTC. Translation gives CASSIQWSSYNEQFF.